This T cell receptor (beta chain) appears in the sequencing data of a study of cytomegalovirus exposure and HLA in healthy donors. Findings of the study overall: Most TCR sequences were rare, but some public TCRs occurred in many donors.

The ends were cut back, 5 bases at V and 5 bases at J, with 12 bases in the middle. CDR3 length equals 13 residues. CDR1 MNHNS and CDR2 SASEGT come from the germline V gene. This clone was seen a few times. The antigen is undetermined. Researchers ran the PCR with 60 Vbeta and 13 Jbeta primers. Profiling relied on immunoSEQ multiplex PCR, and the TCRdb table lists in-frame clones only, not all of them. Among roughly 120,000 clones listed, about 80% were seen once. The rearrangement links TRBV6-1 to TRBJ1-1; D might be TRBD1 (6 bases). The sequencing sample was made of PBMCs. This clonotype originated in a female donor in good health and CMV-seropositive. The CDR3 coding sequence is TGTGCCAGCAGTAATACAGGGTTGACTGAAGCTTTCTTT. It is translated as CASSNTGLTEAFF.